This T cell receptor beta chain was obtained from a study of identical twins. MiXCR, applied by TCRdb to the 5' RACE reads, yields one record per CDR3 protein. The sample includes about 570,000 distinct CDR3 sequences, 7.5% to 10% seen only once; the top ten take roughly 3%. The CDR3 loop spans 13 amino acids. Germline V gene data show CDR1 as SNHLY and CDR2 as FYNNEI. With 7 bases removed from V and 3 bases from J, the gap between germline ends came to 13 bases. The sample was also reused in another study, on yellow fever vaccine responses in identical twins.

Sequencing input: PBMCs. The chain carries TRBV2 and TRBJ2-7, with D perhaps TRBD1 or TRBD2 (5 bases each). This TCR was recovered from a woman between 18 and 29 years old in good health. CDR3 loop: CASIGAGSYEQYF. The CDR3 DNA reads TGTGCCAGCATAGGGGCAGGGAGCTACGAGCAGTACTTC.